The present T cell receptor (beta chain) was sequenced within a study of early T cells in non-severe SARS-CoV-2 infection. Turning to the study itself: With bulk RNA from unsorted whole blood as input, sequencing yielded unpaired chains.

Separate cDNA molecules each had unique molecular identifiers attached to them. TCRdb analysed the 5' RACE reads with MiXCR anew, one entry per CDR3 protein. The sample records around 30,000 distinct CDR3 sequences, about 10% being singletons. Whole-study findings and limits: VDJdb matching, biased toward anti-spike CD8 responses, missed private and CD4 specificities.

Trimming took 5 bases from V and 0 from J; bases not matched to a gene: 4. Germline V gene lookup returns CDR1 DFQATT and CDR2 SNEGSKA (reference sequence). The length of the CDR3 is 13 residues. This clonotype was detected only a few times. What it binds is not known. This chain uses TRBV20-1 with TRBJ2-7; 7 nucleotides agree with TRBD2. The sample taken for sequencing was whole blood. This clonotype was sampled from an adult who was a healthcare worker with PCR-confirmed SARS-CoV-2 infection or an uninfected control (not recorded which). The CDR3 DNA reads TGCAGTGCTGAGAGCGGGGACTCCTACGAGCAGTACTTC. Its translation: CSAESGDSYEQYF.